This T cell receptor beta chain stems from a study of CD8 T cells in Susac syndrome. In blood CD8+ and CD4+ T cells, TCR beta underwent sequencing. The germline gives CDR1 LNHDA, CDR2 SQIVND (reference sequence). Trimming cost V 8 bases and J 2 bases, with 16 bases left between them. This CDR3 comprises 15 residues. Random hexamers primed reverse transcription of about 0.5 to 1 ug RNA. Amplification of TCR beta CDR3 used immunoSEQ multiplex PCR across 54 Vbeta and 13 Jbeta. In TCRdb, the immunoSEQ multiplex PCR reads were re-called with MiXCR into one record per CDR3 protein. Seen here are 45,000 or so distinct CDR3 sequences, over 85% observed once, and the top ten hold 0.45% to 0.65%.

The receptor comes from a human donor in good health. The chain employs TRBV19 and TRBJ2-1; D is perhaps TRBD1 (6 bases). The sequenced material came from CD8+ T cells from PBMCs. CDR3 protein: CASGTWDIAYNEQFF. For the CDR3, the DNA is TGTGCCAGTGGGACGTGGGACATAGCCTACAATGAGCAGTTCTTC.